The sequence of this T cell receptor (beta chain) was determined in a study of blood T cell repertoires in COVID-19. The overall study: Researchers got acute and convalescent COVID-19 samples from the United States, Italy and Spain.

In the authors' methods: It was from reference gene primer amplification that nucleated cell counts were estimated. The assay was immunoSEQ multiplex PCR, and TCRdb's table has in-frame clones only and misses some. V and J calls and clone size are copied from that table; D and trimming were computed from the DNA. Here the sample spans about 77,000 clones, 88% being singletons. The CDR3 length is 16 residues. CDR1 and CDR2 from the germline V gene are LNHDA and SQIVND (reference sequence). Deletions cut 6 bases from V and 1 base from J, with 17 bases between. The TCR comes from a woman older than 75 with acute or convalescent COVID-19. The rearrangement links TRBV19 to TRBJ2-3; D is possibly TRBD2 (5 bases). Input material: peripheral blood. For the CDR3, the DNA is TGTGCCAGTAGATCCCTCAAGCGGAGGCGCACAGATACGCAGTATTTT. Protein product: CASRSLKRRRTDTQYF.